These 13 T cell receptor beta chains originate from one sample sequenced in a study of T cell responses to AZD1222 COVID-19 vaccine. Clones were read by immunoSEQ multiplex PCR, and TCRdb kept only the in-frame ones, dropping some. Of fewer than 90,000 clones in the sample, 85% to 90% were seen once. The source was peripheral blood, collected 28 days after the second AZD1222 dose. The receptors were gathered from an adult who received the AZD1222 COVID-19 vaccine.

This chain uses TRBV3-1 (or the pseudogene TRBV3-2) with TRBJ2-7; TRBD1 agrees at 7 bases. The V and J ends lost 6 bases and 6 bases, in that order; junction bases with no gene match: 8. The CDR3 contains 13 residues. Germline assignment: CDR1 LGHDT and CDR2 YNNKEL (reference sequence). Written as DNA, the CDR3 is TGTGCCAGCAGTCCTGGACAGGTGGGCGAGCAGTACTTC. Its protein product is CASSPGQVGEQYF.

The chain links TRBV21-1 to TRBJ2-7. TRBV21-1 is a pseudogene locus. The CDR3 has 17 amino acids. CDR3 in amino acids: CASSKGDASLLVYEQYF. CDR3 nucleotides: TGTGCCAGCAGCAAAGGTGACGCAAGCCTCCTGGTCTACGAGCAGTACTTC.

The chain recombines TRBV2 with TRBJ2-2; TRBD2 matches at 7 bases. Looked up from germline, CDR1 is SNHLY and CDR2 is FYNNEI. The CDR3 has 15 residues. Unmatched junction bases numbered 3, after V lost 3 bases and J lost 2 bases. Written as DNA, the CDR3 is TGTGCCAGCAGTGAGCAGGGACTAAACACCGGGGAGCTGTTTTTT. It specifies CASSEQGLNTGELFF.

This chain connects TRBV3-1 (or the pseudogene TRBV3-2) to TRBJ2-7; possibly TRBD1 for D (6 bases). V lost 4 bases and J 3 bases, leaving 13 bases between the germline ends. This CDR3 has 14 amino acids. Germline V gives CDR1 LGHDT, CDR2 YNNKEL (reference sequence). CDR3 sequence (DNA): TGTGCCAGCAGCCCCCAACAGGGTTTCTACGAGCAGTACTTC. This sequence encodes CASSPQQGFYEQYF.

There are a few counts of this clone. The chain combines TRBV5-1 with TRBJ2-7; possibly TRBD2 for D (6 bases). Between the trimmed V and J ends, which lost 4 bases and 6 bases, there was a span of 17 bases. The V gene's germline CDR1 is SGHRS and CDR2 YFSETQ. This CDR3 has 14 amino acids. The CDR3 bases are TGCGCCAGCAGCCCCCCGGGACTGGGGGGCGAGCAGTACTTC. It codes for CASSPPGLGGEQYF.

V is TRBV7-9 and J is TRBJ2-7; D call uncertain. Between the trimmed V and J ends, which lost 2 bases and 5 bases, there was a span of 10 bases. Germline CDR1 and CDR2: SEHNR and FQNEAQ (reference sequence). CDR3 length: 13 residues. The CDR3 sequence: CASSLTSTDEQYF. Written as DNA, the CDR3 is TGTGCCAGCAGCTTAACGTCAACGGACGAGCAGTACTTC.

The chain is built from TRBV5-4 and TRBJ1-1; D perhaps matches TRBD1 (5 bases). This CDR3 region has 14 residues. CDR1 SGHNT and CDR2 YYREEE come from the germline V gene (reference sequence). The ends were cut back, 6 bases at V and 1 base at J, with 13 bases in the middle. The DNA of the CDR3 is TGTGCCAGCACCATTCCGGGGGGGAACACTGAAGCTTTCTTT. As protein: CASTIPGGNTEAFF.

The chain joins TRBV6-1 to TRBJ1-2, with TRBD1 matching 7 bases. CDR3 length: 15 residues. CDR1 and CDR2 from the germline V gene are MNHNS and SASEGT. J was trimmed by 9 bases and V by 1 base; bases with no gene match: 11. CDR3: CASSEGQGLSYSYTF. CDR3 in DNA: TGTGCCAGCAGTGAAGGACAGGGTCTCTCTTATAGCTACACCTTC.

The chain links TRBV18 to TRBJ2-1, with TRBD1 matching over 10 bases. Germline lookup yields CDR1 KGHSH and CDR2 LQKENI. The V gene end was trimmed by 3 bases and the J gene end by 6 bases; junction bases not matched to a gene: 5. This CDR3 comprises 15 residues. In DNA, the CDR3 is TGTGCCAGCTCACCGGGACAGGGGCCAGGCAATGAGCAGTTCTTC. This sequence encodes CASSPGQGPGNEQFF.

The V call is TRBV4-1, the J call TRBJ1-1; D is possibly TRBD1 (5 bases). Deletions cut 4 bases from V and 11 bases from J, with 17 bases between. Germline V gene lookup returns CDR1 MGHRA and CDR2 YSYEKL. The CDR3 runs 13 residues. Here the CDR3 DNA reads TGCGCCAGCAGCCTGGCGGACAACCGCCGGGCTTTCTTT. Protein: CASSLADNRRAFF.

The rearrangement joins TRBV6-5 to TRBJ1-1; D unclear. V was trimmed by 4 bases and J by 0 bases, leaving 15 bases between them. CDR1 is MNHEY and CDR2 is SVGAGI in the germline V gene. The CDR3 runs 16 residues. The CDR3 is CASSSREGRLNTEAFF. The CDR3 DNA is TGTGCCAGCAGTTCACGGGAGGGCCGCCTGAACACTGAAGCTTTCTTT.

The chain has TRBV28 and TRBJ1-2; 8 bases agree with TRBD1. CDR3 size: 13 residues. Germline assignment: CDR1 MDHEN and CDR2 SYDVKM. After removal of 6 bases from V and 5 bases from J, the junction contained 5 bases not matched to a gene. DNA for the CDR3: TGTGCCAGCAGGACAGGGGTCGGGTATGGCTACACCTTC. Protein: CASRTGVGYGYTF.

The chain carries TRBV11-2 and TRBJ2-7, with 7 positions matching TRBD2. Looked up from germline, CDR1 is SGHAT and CDR2 is FQNNGV. J gave up 4 bases and V 7 bases, and 13 bases lay outside the gene matches. The CDR3 has 15 amino acids. The CDR3 DNA reads as TGTGCCAGCACCGCTGGGGAGGGAACGAGATACGAGCAGTACTTC. Translated: CASTAGEGTRYEQYF.